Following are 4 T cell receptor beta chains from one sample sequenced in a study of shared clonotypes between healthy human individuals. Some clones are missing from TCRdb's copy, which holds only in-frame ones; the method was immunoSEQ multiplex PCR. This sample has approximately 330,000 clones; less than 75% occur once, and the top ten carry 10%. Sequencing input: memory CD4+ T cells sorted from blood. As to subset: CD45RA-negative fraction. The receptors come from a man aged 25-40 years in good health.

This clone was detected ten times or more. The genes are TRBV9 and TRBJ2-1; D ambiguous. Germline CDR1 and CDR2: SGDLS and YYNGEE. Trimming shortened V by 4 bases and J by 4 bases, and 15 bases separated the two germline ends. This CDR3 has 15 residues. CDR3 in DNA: TGTGCCAGCAGCCCAATCCCGGCCACTTACAATGAGCAGTTCTTC. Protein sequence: CASSPIPATYNEQFF. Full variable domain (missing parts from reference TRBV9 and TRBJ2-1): DSGVTQTPKHLITATGQRVTLRCSPRSGDLSVYWYQQSLDQGLQFLIQYYNGEERAKGNILERFSAQQFPDLHSELNLSSLELGDSALYFCASSPIPATYNEQFFGPGTRLTVL.

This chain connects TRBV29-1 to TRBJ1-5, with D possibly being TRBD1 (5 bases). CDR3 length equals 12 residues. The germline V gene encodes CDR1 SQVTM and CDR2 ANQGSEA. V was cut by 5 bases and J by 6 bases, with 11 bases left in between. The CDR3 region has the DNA TGCAGCGTTCAGGGTGTGGGTCAGCCCCAGCATTTT. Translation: CSVQGVGQPQHF.

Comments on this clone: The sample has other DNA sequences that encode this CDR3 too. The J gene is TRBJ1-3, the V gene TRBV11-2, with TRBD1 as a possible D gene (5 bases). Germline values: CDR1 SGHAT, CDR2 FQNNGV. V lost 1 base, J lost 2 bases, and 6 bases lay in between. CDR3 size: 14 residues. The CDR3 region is CASSLVGAGNTIYF. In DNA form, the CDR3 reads TGTGCCAGCAGCTTAGTGGGGGCTGGAAACACCATATATTTT.

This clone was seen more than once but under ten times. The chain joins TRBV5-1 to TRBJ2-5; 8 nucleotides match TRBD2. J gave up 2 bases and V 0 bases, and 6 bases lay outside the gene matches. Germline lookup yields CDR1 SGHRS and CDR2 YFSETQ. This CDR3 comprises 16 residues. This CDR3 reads CASSLVPAGAQETQYF. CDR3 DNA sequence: TGCGCCAGCAGCTTGGTTCCAGCGGGAGCTCAAGAGACCCAGTACTTC.